This TCR beta chain emerged from a study of glioma-infiltrating T cells after dendritic cell vaccination. Trimming cost V 7 bases and J 0 bases; bases outside gene matches: 4. The V gene's germline CDR1 is LNHDA and CDR2 SQIVND (reference sequence). The CDR3 is 15 residues long. As to time point: after dendritic cell vaccination, including at tumor progression/relapse. The repertoire was sequenced with immunoSEQ multiplex PCR; TCRdb's copy has only in-frame clones and lacks some. The sample lists 100,000 to 120,000 clones, 85% to 90% seen once, with approximately 3% in the top ten. This clonotype was obtained from a human donor with glioblastoma. The sequenced sample was blood, obtained after dendritic cell vaccination. The chain has TRBV19 and TRBJ2-5, with 11 bases aligning to TRBD2. CDR3 nucleotide sequence: TGTGCCAGTACTAGCGGGGGGATGTACCAAGAGACCCAGTACTTC. Its translation is CASTSGGMYQETQYF.